Shown below are 20 T cell receptor beta chains from a single sample sequenced in a study of T cells in Graves' hyperthyroidism and ophthalmopathy. Researchers took RNA transcripts and amplified the TCR beta CDR3 regions from them. The study used the HTBI primer set for a first-round RT-PCR of the TCR CDR3. TCRdb reprocessed the multiplex PCR reads via MiXCR and lists one record per CDR3 protein. The sample yields roughly 500,000 distinct CDR3 sequences, roughly 50% seen once. Specimen: peripheral blood or thyroid tissue (not recorded which). These receptor sequences come from an adult woman with Graves' disease, either hyperthyroidism or ophthalmopathy (not recorded which).

This clonotype was detected many times. The chain couples TRBV11-2 to TRBJ2-7, with TRBD1 matching over 7 bases. CDR3 length: 13 amino acids. The junction had 2 bases not matched to a gene; V was cut back by 3 bases and J by 3 bases. Germline V CDR1 and CDR2: SGHAT, FQNNGV. The CDR3 region is CASSFWDSYEQYF. CDR3 DNA: TGTGCCAGCAGCTTCTGGGACAGCTACGAGCAGTACTTC.

As to this clonotype: This may come from a read error, since a much larger clone is one base off. The chain employs TRBV5-6 and TRBJ1-5; D is undetermined. CDR1 is SGHDT and CDR2 is YYEEEE in the germline V gene. The CDR3 consists of 15 residues. The V gene lost 2 bases and the J gene lost 6 bases, with 15 bases spanning the gap. CDR3 nucleotides: TGTGCCAGCAGCTTCGGGGTAGGCGCCGGTCAGCCCCAGCATTTT. This sequence encodes CASSFGVGAGQPQHF.

The rearrangement links TRBV10-3 to TRBJ2-6; D is possibly TRBD2 (6 bases). The CDR3 runs to 15 residues. The V end was cut by 11 bases, the J end by 4 bases, with 18 bases between. Germline CDR1 and CDR2: ENHRY and SYGVKD. CDR3 sequence: CASFSGLLGANVLTF. CDR3 bases: TGTGCCTCATTTAGCGGACTTTTGGGGGCCAACGTCCTGACTTTC.

Points on this clonotype: The CDR3 does not close with the conserved phenylalanine or tryptophan, likely indicating a read error. The limits of the CDR3 on the DNA are not certain, so only TCRdb's listed CDR3 is given. This chain joins TRBV15 and TRBJ2-5; the tabulated D call, TRBD2, remains unverified against the DNA. Germline loops: CDR1 LNHNV, CDR2 YYDKDF (reference sequence). From its first to its last residue, the CDR3 has 14 amino acids. This CDR3 reads CATAEGLAGGPVYD.

The sample holds one count of this clonotype. The chain joins TRBV19 to TRBJ2-6, with D possibly being TRBD1 (6 bases). The CDR3 runs to 17 residues. Germline V lookup: CDR1 LNHDA, CDR2 SQIVND (reference sequence). V lost 3 bases, J lost 2 bases, and 14 bases lay in between. The CDR3: CASSIWQGNTGANVLTF. Written as DNA, the CDR3 is TGTGCCAGTAGTATTTGGCAGGGGAACACTGGGGCCAACGTCCTGACTTTC.

The chain joins TRBV5-1 to TRBJ2-7; possible D gene TRBD1, 5 bases. The assigned J gene may be wrong: the sequence end matches TRBJ2-5 better. Germline V lookup: CDR1 SGHRS, CDR2 YFSETQ. The CDR3 covers 15 residues. The CDR3 sequence: CASSSLGAAQETQYF. The DNA of the CDR3 is TGCGCCAGCAGCTCCCTAGGGGCTGCACAAGAGACCCAGTACTTC.

This chain joins TRBV28 and TRBJ1-2; D ambiguous. Germline V gene lookup returns CDR1 MDHEN and CDR2 SYDVKM. The CDR3 totals 12 residues. With 6 bases removed from V and 1 base from J, the gap between germline ends came to 6 bases. CDR3 residues: CASRPDNYGYTF. CDR3 bases: TGTGCCAGCAGGCCGGATAACTATGGCTACACCTTC.

As to this clonotype: A much larger clone is a single base away; this may be a read error. CDR3 in DNA: TGCGCCAGCGGCCCTGGCGGGACTAGCGGCTACGAGCAGTACTTC. It specifies CASGPGGTSGYEQYF. This rearrangement joins TRBV5-1 to TRBJ2-7; the match to TRBD2 covers 11 bases. The germline gives CDR1 SGHRS, CDR2 YFSETQ. The J segment lost 3 bases and the V segment lost 7 bases, leaving 9 bases of the junction unmatched. This CDR3 has 15 residues.

At least ten counts were recorded for this clonotype. The chain has TRBV6-2 or TRBV6-3 and TRBJ2-6; D may be TRBD2 (6 bases). With 2 bases removed from V and 4 bases from J, the gap between germline ends came to 9 bases. The CDR3 sequence is 15 residues long. Germline V gene data show CDR1 as MNHEY and CDR2 as SVGEGT. The CDR3 sequence: CASSYAGTGANVLTF. In nucleotides, the CDR3 is TGTGCCAGCAGTTACGCGGGGACCGGGGCCAACGTCCTGACTTTC.

Points on this clonotype: One base away lies a much larger clone, so this may be a sequencing read error. This chain uses TRBV20-1 with TRBJ2-2, with D tentatively TRBD1 (5 bases). Germline values: CDR1 DFQATT, CDR2 SNEGSKA (reference sequence). The length of the CDR3 is 12 residues. The V end lost 7 bases, the J end lost 5 bases, and 11 bases lay between the germline ends. CDR3 sequence: CSVRGFTGELFF. The CDR3, as DNA: TGCAGTGTTAGGGGATTTACCGGGGAGCTGTTTTTT.

This clonotype showed up just a few times. The chain links TRBV30 to TRBJ1-4, with 7 bases aligning to TRBD1. The V and J ends lost 0 bases and 7 bases, in that order; junction bases with no gene match: 8. This CDR3 has 15 amino acids. CDR1 and CDR2 from the germline V gene are GTSNPN and SVGIG (reference sequence). The CDR3 nucleotides read TGTGCCTGGAGTGTCGACGGGACAGCCGGTGAAAAACTGTTTTTT. Its protein is CAWSVDGTAGEKLFF.

This clonotype appeared a few times. The V and J genes are TRBV19 and TRBJ2-5; D not resolved. The V gene lost 5 bases and the J gene lost 4 bases, with 11 bases spanning the gap. Per the germline V gene, CDR1 is LNHDA and CDR2 is SQIVND (reference sequence). The CDR3 totals 13 residues. The CDR3 region is CASSANWGETQYF. As DNA, the CDR3 is TGTGCCAGTAGTGCAAACTGGGGAGAGACCCAGTACTTC.

This clonotype was picked up a small number of times. The V call is TRBV10-3, the J call TRBJ1-2; D is ambiguous. Trimming shortened V by 4 bases and J by 4 bases, and 7 bases separated the two germline ends. Germline CDR1 reads ENHRY; CDR2 reads SYGVKD. This CDR3 has 12 amino acids. CDR3 loop: CAISGKGYGYTF. CDR3 DNA sequence: TGTGCCATCAGTGGGAAGGGCTATGGCTACACCTTC.

The chain carries TRBV7-2 and TRBJ2-6; possible D gene TRBD1, 5 bases. The CDR3 loop spans 15 amino acids. The germline gives CDR1 SGHTA, CDR2 FQGNSA. The V end was cut by 5 bases, the J end by 3 bases, with 11 bases between. CDR3 coding DNA: TGTGCCAGCAGCCCTACAGGCGGTGGGGCCAACGTCCTGACTTTC. It encodes CASSPTGGGANVLTF. Using reference TRBV7-2 and TRBJ2-6 for the parts outside the CDR3, the full variable domain is GAGVSQSPSNKVTEKGKDVELRCDPISGHTALYWYRQSLGQGLEFLIYFQGNSAPDKSGLPSDRFSAERTGGSVSTLTIQRTQQEDSAVYLCASSPTGGGANVLTFGAGSRLTVL.

V usage is TRBV15 and J usage is TRBJ2-1; perhaps TRBD2 as D (6 bases). Germline V gives CDR1 LNHNV, CDR2 YYDKDF (reference sequence). The CDR3 is made up of 14 amino acids. The V gene lost 3 bases and the J gene lost 5 bases, with 11 bases spanning the gap. DNA for the CDR3: TGTGCCACCAGCAGGTACCGGGAGAACAATGAGCAGTTCTTC. Protein: CATSRYRENNEQFF.

The CDR3 coding sequence is TGTGCCATTAGCCGACTAGCTACCTACGAGCAGTACTTC. It translates to CAISRLATYEQYF. The chain is built from TRBV10-3 and TRBJ2-7, with 7 bases identical to TRBD2. The V segment lost 9 bases and the J segment 2 bases; nucleotides outside the gene matches: 7. Germline CDR1 reads ENHRY; CDR2 reads SYGVKD. This CDR3 contains 13 residues.

In this sample, this clonotype turned up many times. V gene TRBV15 combines with J gene TRBJ2-7; D assignment may be TRBD1 or TRBD2 (5 bases each). Between the trimmed V and J ends, which lost 4 bases and 0 bases, there was a span of 13 bases. This CDR3 has 15 amino acids. Germline V CDR1 and CDR2: LNHNV, YYDKDF (reference sequence). The CDR3 DNA is TGTGCCACCAGCATTGGGACCGCTAGCTCCTACGAGCAGTACTTC. Its translation is CATSIGTASSYEQYF.

The rearrangement joins TRBV11-2 to TRBJ2-6; TRBD1 matches 7 bases. This CDR3 has 17 amino acids. The germline CDR1 and CDR2 sequences are SGHAT and FQNNGV. The V and J ends lost 4 bases and 2 bases, in that order; junction bases with no gene match: 8. CDR3 DNA: TGTGCCAGCAGCTCGGTGACAGGGCGCCCTGGGGCCAACGTCCTGACTTTC. Translating it yields CASSSVTGRPGANVLTF.

The chain links TRBV7-3 to TRBJ1-6; D possibly corresponds to TRBD1 (6 bases). V was cut by 5 bases and J by 5 bases, with 10 bases left in between. Per germline, CDR1 SGHTA and CDR2 FQGTGA. This CDR3 is 14 amino acids long. CDR3 DNA: TGTGCCAGCAGCCCAGGGGCCCATAATTCACCCCTCCACTTT. This encodes CASSPGAHNSPLHF.

A single count supports this clonotype. CDR3 residues: CASSQRSGFHEQYF. As DNA, the CDR3 is TGTGCCAGCAGTCAAAGGTCGGGGTTCCACGAGCAGTACTTC. The V gene is TRBV7-6, the J gene TRBJ2-7; maybe TRBD2 (5 bases). CDR1 is SGHVS, CDR2 FNYEAQ, per germline. V was cut by 6 bases and J by 5 bases, with 17 bases left in between. This CDR3 comprises 14 residues.